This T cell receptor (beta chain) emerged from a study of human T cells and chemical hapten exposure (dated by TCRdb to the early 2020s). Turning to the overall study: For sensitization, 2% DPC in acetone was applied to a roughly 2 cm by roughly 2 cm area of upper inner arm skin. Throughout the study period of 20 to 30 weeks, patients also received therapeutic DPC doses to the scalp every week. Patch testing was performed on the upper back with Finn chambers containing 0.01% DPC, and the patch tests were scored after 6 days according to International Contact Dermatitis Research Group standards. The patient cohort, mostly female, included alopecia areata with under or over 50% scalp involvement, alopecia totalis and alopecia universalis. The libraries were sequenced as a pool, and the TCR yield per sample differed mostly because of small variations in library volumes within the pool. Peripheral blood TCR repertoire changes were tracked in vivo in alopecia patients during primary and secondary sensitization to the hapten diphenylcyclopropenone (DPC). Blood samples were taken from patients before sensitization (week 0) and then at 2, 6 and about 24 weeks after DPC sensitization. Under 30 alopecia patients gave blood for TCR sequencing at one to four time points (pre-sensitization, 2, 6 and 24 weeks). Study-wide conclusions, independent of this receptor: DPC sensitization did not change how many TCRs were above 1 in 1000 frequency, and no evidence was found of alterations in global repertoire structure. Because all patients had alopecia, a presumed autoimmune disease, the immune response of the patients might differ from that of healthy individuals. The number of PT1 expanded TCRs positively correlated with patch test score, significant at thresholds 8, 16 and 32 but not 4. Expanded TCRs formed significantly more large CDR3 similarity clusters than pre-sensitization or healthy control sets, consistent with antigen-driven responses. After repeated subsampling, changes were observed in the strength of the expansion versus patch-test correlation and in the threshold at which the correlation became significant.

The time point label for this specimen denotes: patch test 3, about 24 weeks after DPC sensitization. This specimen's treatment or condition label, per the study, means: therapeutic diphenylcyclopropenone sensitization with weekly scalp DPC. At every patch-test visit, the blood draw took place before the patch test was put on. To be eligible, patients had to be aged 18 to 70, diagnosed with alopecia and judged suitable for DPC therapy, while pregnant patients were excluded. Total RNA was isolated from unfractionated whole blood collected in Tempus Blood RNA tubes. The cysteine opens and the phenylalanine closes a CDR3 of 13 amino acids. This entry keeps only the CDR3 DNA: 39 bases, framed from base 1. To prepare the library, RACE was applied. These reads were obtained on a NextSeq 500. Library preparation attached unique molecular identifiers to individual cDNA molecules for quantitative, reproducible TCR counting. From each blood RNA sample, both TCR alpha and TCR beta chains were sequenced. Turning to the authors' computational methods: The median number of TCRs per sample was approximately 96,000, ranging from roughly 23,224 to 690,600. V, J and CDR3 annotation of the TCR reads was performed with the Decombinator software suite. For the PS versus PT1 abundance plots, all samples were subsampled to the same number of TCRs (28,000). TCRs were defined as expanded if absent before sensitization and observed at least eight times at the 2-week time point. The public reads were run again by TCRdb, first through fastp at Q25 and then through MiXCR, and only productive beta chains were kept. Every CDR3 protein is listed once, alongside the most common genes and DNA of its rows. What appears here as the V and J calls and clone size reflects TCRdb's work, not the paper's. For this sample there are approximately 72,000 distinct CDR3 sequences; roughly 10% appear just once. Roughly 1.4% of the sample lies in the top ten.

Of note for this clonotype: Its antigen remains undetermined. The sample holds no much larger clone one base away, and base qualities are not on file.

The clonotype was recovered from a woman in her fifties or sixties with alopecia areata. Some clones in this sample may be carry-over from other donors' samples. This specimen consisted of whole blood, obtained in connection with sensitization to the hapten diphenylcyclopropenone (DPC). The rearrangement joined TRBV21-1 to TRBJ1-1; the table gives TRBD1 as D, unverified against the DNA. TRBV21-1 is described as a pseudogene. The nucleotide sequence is TGTGCCAGCAGCAAAGTCTGGGGACATGAAGCTTTCTTT. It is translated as CASSKVWGHEAFF.